This TCR beta chain was identified during a study of neurological immune-mediated disorders. General study points: The greatest TCR clonal expansion appeared in HTLV-1-associated myelopathy and the smallest, falling below healthy controls, in multiple sclerosis. Private repertoires in all groups were suggested by the finding that expanded clones across subjects shared no CDR3 amino acid sequences.

This clonotype has ten or more counts. Its antigen remains unknown. Synthesis of cDNA was performed by 5'RACE using 10-nucleotide random UMIs. TCRdb passed the 5' RACE reads through MiXCR, listing each CDR3 protein once. The sample includes about 50,000 distinct CDR3 sequences, about 9.3% of them seen just once. 2 million unsorted PBMCs were stored in RNAlater at -80 °C before RNA extraction. CDR1 is SGHDN, CDR2 FVKESK, per germline. Trimming at V came to 8 bases and at J to 3 bases, leaving 9 bases not matched to a gene. CDR3 size: 15 residues. The TCR was taken from a woman aged 40 to 50 with HTLV-1-associated myelopathy (HAM/TSP). The sequenced sample consisted of PBMCs. The chain employs TRBV14 and TRBJ2-7, with 11 bases that match TRBD2. The CDR3 DNA is TGTGCCAGCTTCCCTAGCGGGGGGCGATTCTACGAGCAGTACTTC. This sequence encodes CASFPSGGRFYEQYF.